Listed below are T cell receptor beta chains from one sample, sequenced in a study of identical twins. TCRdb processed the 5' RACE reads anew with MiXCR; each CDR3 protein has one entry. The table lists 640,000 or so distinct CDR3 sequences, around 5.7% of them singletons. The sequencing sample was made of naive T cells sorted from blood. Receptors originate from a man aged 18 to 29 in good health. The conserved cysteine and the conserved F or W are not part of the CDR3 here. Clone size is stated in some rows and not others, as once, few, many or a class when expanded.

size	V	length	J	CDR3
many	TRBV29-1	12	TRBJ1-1	SVVPVLGGTEAF
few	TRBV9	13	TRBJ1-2	ASSVGGPLADGYT
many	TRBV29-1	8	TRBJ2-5	SVEWDRKY
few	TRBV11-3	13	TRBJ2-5	ASSASDSGQETQY
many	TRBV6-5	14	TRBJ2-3	ASSYSGLAPTDTQY
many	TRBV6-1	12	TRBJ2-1	ASTMGQAYNEQF
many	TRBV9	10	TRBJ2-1	ASDPGSNEQF
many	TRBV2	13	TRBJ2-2	ASSAGLGHTGELF
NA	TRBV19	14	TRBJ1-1	ASSIHWDSLNTEAF
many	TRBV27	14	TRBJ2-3	ASSNRLAVSTDTQY
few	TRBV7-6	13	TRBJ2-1	ASSFGGAGVNEQF
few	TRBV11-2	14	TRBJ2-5	ASSNTWTGRQETQY
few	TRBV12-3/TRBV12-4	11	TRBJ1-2	ASRTGGLGGYT
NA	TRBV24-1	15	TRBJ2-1	ATSDPFSGSSYNEQF
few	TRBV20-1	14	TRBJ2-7	SAGPYRGTRSYEQY
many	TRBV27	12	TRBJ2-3	ASRVGVIGDTQY
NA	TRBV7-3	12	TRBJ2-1	ASSLLVTDSEQF
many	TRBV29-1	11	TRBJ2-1	SVGGLAAREQF
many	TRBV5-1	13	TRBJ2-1	ASSLGGADPNEQF
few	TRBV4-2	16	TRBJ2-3	ASSQVARGRGGTDTQY
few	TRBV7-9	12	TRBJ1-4	ASSIDRGSEKLF
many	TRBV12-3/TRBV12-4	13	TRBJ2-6	ASSEIRSGANVLT
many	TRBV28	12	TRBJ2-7	ASSFGANSYEQY
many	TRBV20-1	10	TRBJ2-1	SASGAYNEQF
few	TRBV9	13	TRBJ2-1	ASSGPGGQYNEQF
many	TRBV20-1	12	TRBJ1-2	SAQSSDRAYGYT
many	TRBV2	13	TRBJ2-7	ASSGWTGGSGEQY
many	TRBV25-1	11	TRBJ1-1	ASSAPSNTEAF
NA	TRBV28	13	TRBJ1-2	ASSWDRAINYGYT
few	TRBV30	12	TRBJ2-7	AWSVEGGDYEQY
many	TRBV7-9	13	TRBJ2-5	ASSLWQGGIETQY
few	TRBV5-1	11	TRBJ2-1	ASSPAANNEQF
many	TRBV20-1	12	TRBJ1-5	SAKIGANNQPQH